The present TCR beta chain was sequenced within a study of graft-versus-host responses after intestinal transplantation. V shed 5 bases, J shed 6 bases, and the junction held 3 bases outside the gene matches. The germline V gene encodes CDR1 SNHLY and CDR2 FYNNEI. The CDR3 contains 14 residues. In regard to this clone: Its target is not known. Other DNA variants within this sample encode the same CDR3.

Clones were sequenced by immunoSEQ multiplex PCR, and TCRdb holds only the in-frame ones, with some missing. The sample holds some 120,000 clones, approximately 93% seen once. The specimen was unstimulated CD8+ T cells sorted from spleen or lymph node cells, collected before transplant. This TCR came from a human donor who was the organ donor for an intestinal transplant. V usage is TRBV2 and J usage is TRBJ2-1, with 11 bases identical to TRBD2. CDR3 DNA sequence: TGTGCCAGCAGTACTAGCGGGAGAAGCAATGAGCAGTTCTTC. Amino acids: CASSTSGRSNEQFF. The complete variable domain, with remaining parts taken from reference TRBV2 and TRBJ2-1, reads EPEVTQTPSHQVTQMGQEVILRCVPISNHLYFYWYRQILGQKVEFLVSFYNNEISEKSEIFDDQFSVERPDGSNFTLKIRSTKLEDSAMYFCASSTSGRSNEQFFGPGTRLTVL.